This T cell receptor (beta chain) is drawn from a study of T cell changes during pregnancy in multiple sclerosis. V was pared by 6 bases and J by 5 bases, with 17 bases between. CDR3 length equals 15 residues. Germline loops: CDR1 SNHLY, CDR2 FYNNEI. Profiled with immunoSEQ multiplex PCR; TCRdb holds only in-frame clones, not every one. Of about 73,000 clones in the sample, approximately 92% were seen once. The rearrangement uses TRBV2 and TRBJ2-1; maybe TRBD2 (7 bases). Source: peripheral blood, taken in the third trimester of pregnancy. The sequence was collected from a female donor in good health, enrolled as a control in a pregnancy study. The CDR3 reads CASRNRGGRHNEQFF. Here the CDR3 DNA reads TGTGCCAGCAGGAATAGGGGGGGGCGCCACAATGAGCAGTTCTTC.